What follows describes a single T cell receptor (beta chain). Antigen: not known. From the multiplex PCR reads, TCRdb called clonotypes with MiXCR, one entry per CDR3 protein. The repertoire consists of tens of thousands of distinct CDR3 sequences, with more than 50% occurring once and the leading ten covering roughly an eighth. This record belongs to a study of breast tumors, draining lymph nodes, adjacent tissues. Trimming shortened V by 1 base and J by 5 bases, and 21 bases separated the two germline ends. This CDR3 is built from 18 residues. The germline CDR1 and CDR2 sequences are SGHDN and FVKESK. Study-wide findings and caveats: Tumor TCR diversity was below lymph nodes but above nontumor tissue. Data fit most tumor T cells coming from lymph node, expanding in tumor. Tumor and nontumor repertoires were significantly more similar in luminal-like than in basal-like breast cancer. Tumor T cell lymph node origin was a supported hypothesis, not proven.

Sequencing was performed on breast tumor tissue. The J gene is TRBJ1-3, the V gene TRBV14; maybe TRBD1 (5 bases). This TCR derives from a female donor with breast cancer. Some clones in this sample may be carry-over from other donors' samples. The CDR3 bases are TGTGCCAGCAGCCAAGCGAGGACGGGCCGGGGGATGAGAAACACCATATATTTT. As protein: CASSQARTGRGMRNTIYF.